Here is one TCR beta chain with its context. These data belong to a study of cytotoxic CD8 clonotypes in ibrutinib-treated CLL. Background on the study: Investigators collected response samples after a median 12 months of treatment, range 6 to 36.

Assay used: immunoSEQ multiplex PCR; TCRdb lists only in-frame clones, some missing. The sample has about 86,000 clones; around 84% are singletons. The V gene lost 9 bases and the J gene lost 7 bases, with 10 bases spanning the gap. The CDR3 is 11 amino acids. The germline CDR1 and CDR2 sequences are SGHNT and YYREEE (reference sequence). The sequencing used PBMCs, collected before ibrutinib treatment. The origin of this receptor is a human donor with chronic lymphocytic leukemia. The chain employs TRBV5-4 and TRBJ2-2, with no clear D. The CDR3 region has the DNA TGTGCCATTAGAGCAGACGGGGAGCTGTTTTTT. Translated, it gives CAIRADGELFF.